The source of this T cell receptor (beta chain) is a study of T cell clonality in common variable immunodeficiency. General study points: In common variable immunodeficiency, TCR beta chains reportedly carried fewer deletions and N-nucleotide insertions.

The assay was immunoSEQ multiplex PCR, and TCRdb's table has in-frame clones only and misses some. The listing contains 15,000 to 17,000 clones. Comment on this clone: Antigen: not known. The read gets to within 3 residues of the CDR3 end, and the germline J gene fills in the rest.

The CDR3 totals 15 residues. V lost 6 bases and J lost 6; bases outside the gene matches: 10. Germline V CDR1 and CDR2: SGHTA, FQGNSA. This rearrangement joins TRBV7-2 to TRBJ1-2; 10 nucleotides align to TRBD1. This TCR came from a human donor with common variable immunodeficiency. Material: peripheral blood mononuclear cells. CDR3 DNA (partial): TGTGCCAGCAGGCAAAACTACGGACAGGGGGATGGC. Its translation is CASRQNYGQGDG. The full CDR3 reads CASRQNYGQGDGYTF.